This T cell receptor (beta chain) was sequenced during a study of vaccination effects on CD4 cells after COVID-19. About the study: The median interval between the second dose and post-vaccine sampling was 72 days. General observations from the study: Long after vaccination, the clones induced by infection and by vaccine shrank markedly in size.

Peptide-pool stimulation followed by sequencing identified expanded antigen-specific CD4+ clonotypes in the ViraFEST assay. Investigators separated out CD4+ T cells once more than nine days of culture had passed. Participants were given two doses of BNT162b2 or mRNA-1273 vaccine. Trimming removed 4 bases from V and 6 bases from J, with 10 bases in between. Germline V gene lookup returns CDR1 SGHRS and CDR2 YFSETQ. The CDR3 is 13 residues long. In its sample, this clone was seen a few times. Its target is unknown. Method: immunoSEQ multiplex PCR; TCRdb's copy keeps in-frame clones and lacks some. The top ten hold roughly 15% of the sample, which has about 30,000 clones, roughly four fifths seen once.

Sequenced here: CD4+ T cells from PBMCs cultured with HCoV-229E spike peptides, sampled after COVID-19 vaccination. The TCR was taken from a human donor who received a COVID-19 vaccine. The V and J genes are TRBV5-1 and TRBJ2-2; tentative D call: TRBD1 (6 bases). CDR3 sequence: CASSPRGAGELFF. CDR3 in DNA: TGCGCCAGCAGCCCCAGGGGCGCCGGGGAGCTGTTTTTT.